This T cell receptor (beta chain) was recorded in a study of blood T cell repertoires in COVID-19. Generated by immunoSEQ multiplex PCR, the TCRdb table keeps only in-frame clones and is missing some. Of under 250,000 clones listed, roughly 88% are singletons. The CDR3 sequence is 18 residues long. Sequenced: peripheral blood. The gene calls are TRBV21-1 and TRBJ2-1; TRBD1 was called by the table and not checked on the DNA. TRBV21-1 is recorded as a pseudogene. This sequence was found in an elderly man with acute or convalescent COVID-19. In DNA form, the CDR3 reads TGTGCCAGCAGCAAAGGACTAAACAGGGTCCCCTCCTACAATGAGCAGTTCTTC. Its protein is CASSKGLNRVPSYNEQFF.